This TCR beta chain was recovered during a study of T-cell memory formation after mild COVID-19. The overall study: Largely, TCR clusters stayed within a single donor.

CDR1 is LNHDA and CDR2 is SQIVND in the germline V gene (reference sequence). J was trimmed by 5 bases and V by 3 bases; bases with no gene match: 6. The CDR3 extends over 14 amino acids. Concerning this clonotype: The antigen remains undetermined.

Study-wide results and caveats: There were some responding clones in pre-infection memory, which suggested that cross-reactive memory had joined.

After 5'RACE with constant-segment primers, TCR alpha and TCR beta cDNA libraries carrying sample barcodes and UMIs were obtained. TCRdb re-called the 5' RACE reads through MiXCR, storing one row per CDR3 protein. The sample consists of 500,000 to 600,000 distinct CDR3 sequences, around 17% of them appearing once. The chain combines TRBV19 with TRBJ2-7, with TRBD1 matching over 8 bases. The TCR sequence derives from an adult woman who had mild COVID-19 (a few samples of this study predate the infection). Cell type and time point are not known. Source material: PBMCs or a T cell subset sorted from them (not recorded which). In DNA form, the CDR3 reads TGTGCCAGTAGTATTGGCGGGACAGGAAACGAGCAGTACTTC. Translation: CASSIGGTGNEQYF. Full variable domain (outside the CDR3, taken from reference TRBV19 and TRBJ2-7): DGGITQSPKYLFRKEGQNVTLSCEQNLNHDAMYWYRQDPGQGLRLIYYSQIVNDFQKGDIAEGYSVSREKKESFPLTVTSAQKNPTAFYLCASSIGGTGNEQYFGPGTRLTVT.